Following are 27 T cell receptor beta chains from one sample sequenced in a study of OX40 agonist ivuxolimab in advanced cancers. The table came from immunoSEQ multiplex PCR; TCRdb's copy has only in-frame clones and leaves some out. The data hold some 99,000 clones, with around nine tenths observed a single time. The sequences come from CD4+ or CD8+ T cells sorted from blood, collected in a trial of the OX40 agonist ivuxolimab. The source is an adult with an advanced solid tumor such as melanoma, head and neck, liver or kidney cancer.

This sequence joins TRBV19 and TRBJ2-1, with 7 positions matching TRBD1. The CDR3 covers 16 residues. V was clipped by 4 bases and J by 1 base; unmatched bases: 7. From germline, CDR1 is LNHDA and CDR2 SQIVND (reference sequence). Written as DNA, the CDR3 is TGTGCCAGTAGTACAGGGGACAGAAGGTCCTACAATGAGCAGTTCTTC. It yields the protein CASSTGDRRSYNEQFF.

This chain joins TRBV7-9 and TRBJ1-4, with TRBD1 matching over 12 bases. Germline V gene data show CDR1 as SEHNR and CDR2 as FQNEAQ (reference sequence). This CDR3 has 14 amino acids. Losses at the gene ends were 6 bases for V and 9 bases for J; bases not matched to a gene: 5. Here the CDR3 DNA reads TGTGCCAGCAGTCCCGGGACAGGGGGCCAAAAACTGTTTTTT. Encoded protein: CASSPGTGGQKLFF.

This clone was picked up one time. The rearrangement links TRBV6-5 to TRBJ2-7, with D tentatively TRBD2 (5 bases). This CDR3 has 15 amino acids. Germline CDR1 is MNHEY and CDR2 is SVGAGI. Trimming shortened V by 6 bases and J by 0 bases, and 15 bases separated the two germline ends. CDR3 coding DNA: TGTGCCAGCAGACGACGGGGTCCTCTCTCCTACGAGCAGTACTTC. Protein product: CASRRRGPLSYEQYF.

V gene TRBV20-1 combines with J gene TRBJ1-5; D gene uncertain. The CDR3 is 11 residues long. Per germline, CDR1 DFQATT and CDR2 SNEGSKA (reference sequence). V gave up 0 bases and J gave up 8 bases, with 5 bases separating them. CDR3 bases: TGCAGTGCTAGAGATAGGGAGCCCCAGCATTTT. It specifies CSARDREPQHF.

With respect to this clone: One junction end disagrees with the germline gene, perhaps due to a read error. The chain recombines TRBV9 with TRBJ1-4; D not certain. The germline CDR1 and CDR2 sequences are SGDLS and YYNGEE. The CDR3 loop spans 14 amino acids. In nucleotides, the CDR3 is TGTGCCAGCAGCGTAGGGGGAGCCGGGCCTCCAAAAACCTTT. This sequence encodes CASSVGGAGPPKTF.

V usage is TRBV5-6 and J usage is TRBJ2-3, with D uncertain. The length of the CDR3 is 12 residues. V lost 2 bases to trimming and J lost 3 bases, with 4 bases between them. The germline CDR1 and CDR2 sequences are SGHDT and YYEEEE. The CDR3 nucleotides are TGTGCCAGCAGCTTCGGGACAGATACGCAGTATTTT. Amino acids: CASSFGTDTQYF.

V gene TRBV20-1 combines with J gene TRBJ1-4, with no clear D. The CDR3 sequence is 11 residues long. Germline V CDR1 and CDR2: DFQATT, SNEGSKA (reference sequence). Trimming left V 3 bases short and J 16 bases short, with 15 bases between. The DNA of the CDR3 is TGCAGTGCTAGGCCCGATGGGGATGGGTTTTTT. It codes for CSARPDGDGFF.

This clone has just a few counts. This rearrangement joins TRBV7-9 to TRBJ2-2; TRBD2 agrees at 8 bases. CDR1 is SEHNR and CDR2 is FQNEAQ in the germline V gene (reference sequence). V trimming: 5 bases; J trimming: 5 bases; junction bases outside the gene matches: 7. CDR3 size: 15 residues. The CDR3 region is CASSTGTSGTGELFF. The DNA for the CDR3 is TGTGCCAGCAGCACCGGGACTAGTGGTACCGGGGAGCTGTTTTTT.

The V and J genes are TRBV18 and TRBJ1-2, with D perhaps matching TRBD1 (5 bases). This CDR3 is 13 amino acids long. Between the trimmed V and J ends, which lost 6 bases and 3 bases, there was a span of 11 bases. Germline assignment: CDR1 KGHSH and CDR2 LQKENI. CDR3 region: CASSSLGHYGYTF. CDR3 bases: TGTGCCAGCTCCAGCTTGGGACACTATGGCTACACCTTC. The variable domain in full, completed from reference TRBV18 and TRBJ1-2, reads NAGVMQNPRHLVRRRGQEARLRCSPMKGHSHVYWYRQLPEEGLKFMVYLQKENIIDESGMPKERFSAEFPKEGPSILRIQQVVRGDSAAYFCASSSLGHYGYTFGSGTRLTVV.

This clone was counted only a few times. The chain has TRBV25-1 and TRBJ1-2, with D possibly matching TRBD1 (6 bases). The V end lost 1 base, the J end lost 4 bases, and 19 bases lay between the germline ends. Germline CDR1 reads MGHDK; CDR2 reads SYGVNS. The CDR3 is 17 amino acids. The CDR3 region has the DNA TGTGCCAGCAGTGAATGGGGCCGAGCAGGGGATACCTATGGCTACACCTTC. This codes for CASSEWGRAGDTYGYTF.

The rearrangement joins TRBV11-2 to TRBJ1-3; D not resolved. The V end was cut by 6 bases, the J end by 0 bases, with 12 bases between. This CDR3 has 15 amino acids. Germline assignment: CDR1 SGHAT and CDR2 FQNNGV. For the CDR3, the DNA is TGTGCCAGCAGTCCCACAGTGTTCTCTGGAAACACCATATATTTT. Translating gives CASSPTVFSGNTIYF.

This rearrangement joins TRBV19 to TRBJ1-1; D gene ambiguous. The germline V gene encodes CDR1 LNHDA and CDR2 SQIVND (reference sequence). The CDR3 spans 14 residues. Trimming pared 4 bases from V and 1 base from J, leaving 10 bases between. CDR3: CASSTPGSNTEAFF. Here the CDR3 DNA reads TGTGCCAGTAGTACGCCGGGGTCGAACACTGAAGCTTTCTTT.

The chain uses TRBV6-5 and TRBJ1-3; D gene uncertain. V lost 7 bases, J lost 4 bases, and 14 bases lay in between. Germline-derived CDR1 and CDR2 are MNHEY and SVGAGI. This CDR3 is 14 amino acids long. The CDR3 DNA reads as TGTGCCAGCAAGACGGCCGGTCGAGGAAACACCATATATTTT. This codes for CASKTAGRGNTIYF.

This clone was detected a few times. V gene TRBV7-6 combines with J gene TRBJ1-1; D gene uncertain. The CDR3 has 13 amino acids. V dropped 5 bases and J dropped 3 bases, with 10 bases sitting between them. Germline V gives CDR1 SGHVS, CDR2 FNYEAQ. The CDR3: CASSQAGDTEAFF. The DNA of the CDR3 is TGTGCCAGCAGCCAGGCGGGAGACACTGAAGCTTTCTTT.

The CDR3 reads CASGRGGTTEAFF. As DNA, the CDR3 is TGTGCTAGTGGCAGGGGGGGGACCACTGAAGCTTTCTTT. The chain joins TRBV12-5 to TRBJ1-1; 7 positions agree with TRBD1. CDR1 and CDR2 from the germline V gene are LGHNT and FRNRAP. The CDR3 consists of 13 residues. With V trimmed by 6 bases and J by 4 bases, 5 bases remained unmatched.

In its sample, this clone was seen once. The chain couples TRBV10-3 to TRBJ2-7, with TRBD1 matching over 7 bases. After removal of 7 bases from V and 11 bases from J, the junction contained 17 bases not matched to a gene. Germline V lookup: CDR1 ENHRY, CDR2 SYGVKD. The CDR3 contains 14 residues. In DNA form, the CDR3 reads TGTGCCATCAAGTCGAGCCAGGACAGGACTCAGGAGTACTTC. It codes for CAIKSSQDRTQEYF.

The chain carries TRBV25-1 and TRBJ2-3; D is unclear. This CDR3 is 14 amino acids long. Trimming pared 3 bases from V and 2 bases from J, leaving 9 bases between. Germline V gene lookup returns CDR1 MGHDK and CDR2 SYGVNS. The CDR3 here is CASSDPVATDTQYF. The CDR3 nucleotides are TGTGCCAGCAGTGATCCCGTGGCCACAGATACGCAGTATTTT.

V and J are TRBV6-5 and TRBJ1-1; 7 bases map to TRBD1. From germline, CDR1 is MNHEY and CDR2 SVGAGI. Germline trimming cut 0 bases from V and 2 bases from J; bases unmatched to any gene: 3. This CDR3 has 15 residues. CDR3 region: CASSYSGQLNTEAFF. For the CDR3, the DNA is TGTGCCAGCAGTTACTCGGGACAGCTAAACACTGAAGCTTTCTTT.

The V and J genes are TRBV10-2 and TRBJ1-6; the D is unclear. The length of the CDR3 is 12 residues. With 8 bases removed from V and 5 bases from J, the gap between germline ends came to 7 bases. Per germline, CDR1 WSHSY and CDR2 SAAADI. The CDR3 is CASRLNNSPLHF. The CDR3 nucleotides read TGCGCCAGCCGGCTGAATAATTCACCCCTCCACTTT.

The J gene is TRBJ1-5, the V gene TRBV11-2; a possible D gene is TRBD1 (6 bases). From germline, CDR1 is SGHAT and CDR2 FQNNGV. The CDR3 is 15 amino acids. The V end lost 5 bases, the J end lost 6 bases, and 17 bases lay between the germline ends. The CDR3 bases are TGTGCCAGCAGCCGGGGAAGGGGGGCTGGTCAGCCCCAGCATTTT. It is translated as CASSRGRGAGQPQHF.

CDR3 loop: CASSLSPRVGGYTF. The CDR3, as DNA: TGTGCCAGCAGTTTATCCCCCAGGGTGGGGGGCTACACCTTC. The rearrangement joins TRBV28 to TRBJ1-2; a weak D match, TRBD1 (5 bases). The V and J ends lost 1 base and 8 bases respectively, with 14 bases between them. Germline CDR1 MDHEN, CDR2 SYDVKM. The CDR3 length is 14 residues.

About this clone: An end of the junction does not agree with germline; a read error may underlie this. V is TRBV20-1 and J is TRBJ1-1; maybe TRBD1 (6 bases). The length of the CDR3 is 10 residues. Germline CDR1 is DFQATT and CDR2 is SNEGSKA (reference sequence). CDR3 sequence: CSARPQGFIF. As DNA, the CDR3 is TGCAGTGCTAGACCTCAGGGGTTTATCTTT.

The chain combines TRBV10-3 with TRBJ2-1; 10 nucleotides match TRBD1. V lost 6 bases to trimming and J lost 0 bases; unmatched junction nucleotides: 11. Per the germline V gene, CDR1 is ENHRY and CDR2 is SYGVKD. CDR3 length equals 18 residues. CDR3 in amino acids: CAIRTGTGVSDSYNEQFF. In nucleotides, the CDR3 is TGTGCCATCAGAACCGGGACAGGGGTGTCGGACTCCTACAATGAGCAGTTCTTC.

The chain links TRBV29-1 to TRBJ1-1, with TRBD1 identical over 8 bases. Germline lookup yields CDR1 SQVTM and CDR2 ANQGSEA. Trimming at V came to 7 bases and at J to 5 bases, leaving 9 bases not matched to a gene. The CDR3 is 13 amino acids. In DNA form, the CDR3 reads TGCAGCGCTTATCAGGGGGCAGGGACTGAAGCTTTCTTT. Translating gives CSAYQGAGTEAFF.

The CDR3 is CASSLRDSISGYTF. The CDR3 coding sequence is TGTGCCAGCAGCCTCCGGGACAGCATCTCTGGCTACACCTTC. The chain combines TRBV7-9 with TRBJ1-2, with 7 bases that match TRBD1. This CDR3 has 14 residues. Germline lookup yields CDR1 SEHNR and CDR2 FQNEAQ (reference sequence). V shed 5 bases, J shed 7 bases, and the junction held 10 bases outside the gene matches. The whole variable domain, filled in from reference TRBV7-9 and TRBJ1-2, reads DTGVSQNPRHKITKRGQNVTFRCDPISEHNRLYWYRQTLGQGPEFLTYFQNEAQLEKSRLLSDRFSAERPKGSFSTLEIQRTEQGDSAMYLCASSLRDSISGYTFGSGTRLTVV.

This clone was detected only once. This chain uses TRBV18 with TRBJ2-7, with 8 nucleotides matching TRBD1. Per the germline V gene, CDR1 is KGHSH and CDR2 is LQKENI. This CDR3 is 14 amino acids long. V lost 3 bases to trimming and J lost 5 bases; unmatched junction nucleotides: 6. CDR3 coding DNA: TGTGCCAGCTCACCGGGACAGGCCCGCCACGAGCAGTACTTC. This translates into CASSPGQARHEQYF.

The chain employs TRBV5-1 and TRBJ2-7, with D possibly TRBD1 on 6 matching bases. Germline CDR1 reads SGHRS; CDR2 reads YFSETQ. Trimming took off 2 bases at V and 3 bases at J, with 9 bases between the two ends. The CDR3 spans 13 residues. The CDR3 DNA reads TGCGCCAGCAGCTTCACAGGGAGCTACGAGCAGTACTTC. It is translated as CASSFTGSYEQYF.